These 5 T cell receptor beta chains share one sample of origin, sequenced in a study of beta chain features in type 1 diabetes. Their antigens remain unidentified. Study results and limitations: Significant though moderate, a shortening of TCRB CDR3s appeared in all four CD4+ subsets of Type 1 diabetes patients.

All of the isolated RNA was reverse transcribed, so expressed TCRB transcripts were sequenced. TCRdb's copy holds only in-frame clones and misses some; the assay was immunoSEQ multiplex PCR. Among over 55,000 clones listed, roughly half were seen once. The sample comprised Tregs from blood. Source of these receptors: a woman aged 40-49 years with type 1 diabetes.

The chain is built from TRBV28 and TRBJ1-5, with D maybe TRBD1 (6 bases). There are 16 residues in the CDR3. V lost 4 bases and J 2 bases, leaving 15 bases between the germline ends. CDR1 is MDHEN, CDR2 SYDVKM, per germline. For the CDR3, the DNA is TGTGCCAGCAGTTACACAGGGTGGCGCCGCAATCAGCCCCAGCATTTT. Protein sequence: CASSYTGWRRNQPQHF.

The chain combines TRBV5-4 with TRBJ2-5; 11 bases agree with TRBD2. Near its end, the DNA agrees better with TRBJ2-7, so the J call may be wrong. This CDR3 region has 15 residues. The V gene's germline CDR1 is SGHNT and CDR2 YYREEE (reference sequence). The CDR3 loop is CASSLDLAGGYEQYF. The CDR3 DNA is TGTGCCAGCAGCTTGGACCTAGCGGGAGGCTACGAGCAGTACTTC.

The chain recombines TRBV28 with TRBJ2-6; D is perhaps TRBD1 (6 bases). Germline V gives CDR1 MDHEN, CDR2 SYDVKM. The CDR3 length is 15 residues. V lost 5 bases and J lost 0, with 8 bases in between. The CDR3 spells CASSTGYSGANVLTF. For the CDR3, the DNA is TGTGCCAGCAGTACAGGGTACTCTGGGGCCAACGTCCTGACTTTC.

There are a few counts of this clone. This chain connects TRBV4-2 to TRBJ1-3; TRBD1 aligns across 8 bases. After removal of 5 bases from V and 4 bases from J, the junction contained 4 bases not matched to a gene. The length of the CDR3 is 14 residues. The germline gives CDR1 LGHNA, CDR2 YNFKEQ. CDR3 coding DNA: TGTGCCAGCAGCTCGGACAGGGTGGGAAACACCATATATTTT. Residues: CASSSDRVGNTIYF.

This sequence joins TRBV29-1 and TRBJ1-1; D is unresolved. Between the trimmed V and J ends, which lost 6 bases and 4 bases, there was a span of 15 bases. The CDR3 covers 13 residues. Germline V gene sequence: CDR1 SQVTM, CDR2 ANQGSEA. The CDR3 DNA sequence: TGCAGCGTCCCCACGGGAGACGTCACTGAAGCTTTCTTT. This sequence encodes CSVPTGDVTEAFF.